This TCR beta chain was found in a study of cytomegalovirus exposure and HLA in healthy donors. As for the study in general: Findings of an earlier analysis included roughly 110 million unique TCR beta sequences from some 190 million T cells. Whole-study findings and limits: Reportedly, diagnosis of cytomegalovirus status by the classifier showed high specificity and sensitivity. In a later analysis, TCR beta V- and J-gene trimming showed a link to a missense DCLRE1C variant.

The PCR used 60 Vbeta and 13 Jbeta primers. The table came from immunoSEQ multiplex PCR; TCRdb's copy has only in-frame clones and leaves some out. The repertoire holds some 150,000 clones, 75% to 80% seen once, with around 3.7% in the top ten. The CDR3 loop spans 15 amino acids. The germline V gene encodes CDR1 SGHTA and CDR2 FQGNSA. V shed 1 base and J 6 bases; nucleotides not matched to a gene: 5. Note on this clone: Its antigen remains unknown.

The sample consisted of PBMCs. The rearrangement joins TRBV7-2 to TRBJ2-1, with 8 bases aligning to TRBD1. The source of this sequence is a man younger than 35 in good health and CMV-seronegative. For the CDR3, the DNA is TGTGCCAGCAGCTTAGGGGGGACAGGAGCCAATGAGCAGTTCTTC. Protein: CASSLGGTGANEQFF.